One sample yielded the 29 T cell receptor beta chains listed below, sequenced in a study of blood T cell repertoires in COVID-19 (dated by TCRdb to 2018 to 2020). Preparation of the library involved the immunoSEQ multiplex PCR assay. Imported from immuneACCESS, the table was reduced by TCRdb to in-frame sequences with V and J called. These copies leave out some clones; in studies compared against another copy, an unresolved V gene accounts for under half, and the cause of the remainder is not known. The sample yields approximately 190,000 clones; around four fifths were counted once. The top ten hold around 21% of the sample. The sample was peripheral blood. These receptors were taken from a human donor in a cohort sampled during active COVID-19.

The chain couples TRBV11-1 to TRBJ1-2; 8 positions match TRBD1. V shed 5 bases, J shed 3 bases, and the junction held 8 bases outside the gene matches. CDR1 is SGHAT, CDR2 FQDESV, per germline (reference sequence). The CDR3 totals 15 residues. The DNA for the CDR3 is TGTGCCAGCAGCGCGGTCAGGGGGCGCGACTATGGCTACACCTTC. It encodes CASSAVRGRDYGYTF.

The CDR3 spells CASSTGRDSPLHF. DNA for the CDR3: TGTGCCAGTAGTACAGGGAGGGATTCACCCCTCCACTTT. The rearrangement joins TRBV19 to TRBJ1-6; a possible D gene is TRBD1 (5 bases). V shed 4 bases and J shed 8 bases, with 9 bases lying between them. Germline V lookup: CDR1 LNHDA, CDR2 SQIVND (reference sequence). This CDR3 spans 13 amino acids.

The V and J genes are TRBV28 and TRBJ2-7; TRBD2 matches 13 bases. The CDR3 covers 17 residues. Germline trimming cut 4 bases from V and 3 bases from J; bases unmatched to any gene: 9. CDR1 is MDHEN, CDR2 SYDVKM, per germline. In nucleotides, the CDR3 is TGTGCCAGCAGTTCAGGGGGACTAGCGGGGAGAGGCTACGAGCAGTACTTC. Protein: CASSSGGLAGRGYEQYF.

CDR3 region: CASSPRTGGRGGELFF. The CDR3 DNA sequence: TGCGCCAGCAGCCCCAGAACGGGGGGGCGGGGCGGGGAGCTGTTTTTT. The chain joins TRBV4-1 to TRBJ2-2, with 8 bases that match TRBD2. The CDR3 has 16 amino acids. Looked up from germline, CDR1 is MGHRA and CDR2 is YSYEKL. V trimming: 4 bases; J trimming: 7 bases; junction bases outside the gene matches: 11.

V and J are TRBV3-1 (or the pseudogene TRBV3-2) and TRBJ1-3; D is perhaps TRBD1 (6 bases). Germline values: CDR1 LGHDT, CDR2 YNNKEL (reference sequence). V was clipped by 0 bases and J by 2 bases, with 17 bases between them. The CDR3 loop spans 18 amino acids. The CDR3 DNA is TGTGCCAGCAGCCAAGACCCACCGAGGGGGTCGGCTGGAAACACCATATATTTT. As protein: CASSQDPPRGSAGNTIYF.

J is TRBJ2-7 and V is TRBV5-6; weak D call: TRBD1 (5 bases). CDR1 is SGHDT and CDR2 is YYEEEE in the germline V gene. Deletions cut 4 bases from V and 6 bases from J, with 14 bases between. This CDR3 is built from 13 residues. The CDR3 loop is CASSPISTVEQYV. CDR3 bases: TGTGCCAGCAGCCCCATCTCGACAGTCGAGCAGTACGTC.

This clone came up a few times. The rearrangement uses TRBV10-3 and TRBJ1-5; 7 bases fit TRBD1. This CDR3 region has 14 residues. After removal of 4 bases from V and 3 bases from J, the junction contained 3 bases not matched to a gene. Germline V gene lookup returns CDR1 ENHRY and CDR2 SYGVKD. The CDR3 DNA reads TGTGCCATCAGTGTACAGGGGTACAATCAGCCCCAGCATTTT. The encoded protein is CAISVQGYNQPQHF.

This rearrangement joins TRBV5-8 to TRBJ1-5; D gene unclear. The CDR3 has 12 residues. Per the germline V gene, CDR1 is SGHTS and CDR2 is YDEGEE. The germline V and J ends were trimmed by 0 bases and 9 bases, with 7 bases remaining between them. The CDR3 loop reads CASSLGGGPQHF. For the CDR3, the DNA is TGTGCCAGCAGCTTGGGTGGCGGGCCCCAGCATTTT.

The chain recombines TRBV7-2 with TRBJ2-3; 11 positions agree with TRBD1. Trimming at V came to 5 bases and at J to 7 bases, leaving 14 bases not matched to a gene. The germline V gene has CDR1 SGHTA and CDR2 FQGNSA. This CDR3 region has 17 residues. CDR3 sequence: CASSTSGTGGGPHTQYF. The CDR3 DNA reads as TGTGCCAGCAGCACATCCGGGACAGGGGGTGGGCCCCATACGCAGTATTTT.

The chain has TRBV15 and TRBJ2-7; D is possibly TRBD2 (5 bases). V gave up 0 bases and J gave up 2 bases, with 11 bases separating them. The germline gives CDR1 LNHNV, CDR2 YYDKDF (reference sequence). This CDR3 has 15 amino acids. The CDR3 loop reads CATSRDPGITYEQYF. DNA of the CDR3: TGTGCCACCAGCAGAGATCCCGGGATAACCTACGAGCAGTACTTC.

The V gene is TRBV19, the J gene TRBJ2-3; TRBD2 matches at 12 bases. The CDR3 has 17 residues. Germline CDR1 reads LNHDA; CDR2 reads SQIVND (reference sequence). V dropped 4 bases and J dropped 5; count of bases not matched to a gene: 10. This CDR3 reads CASSKTSGGMSGDTQYF. CDR3 DNA: TGTGCCAGTAGTAAGACTAGCGGGGGCATGAGTGGAGATACGCAGTATTTT.

V is TRBV5-1 and J is TRBJ1-1; D not resolved. In germline, CDR1 is SGHRS, CDR2 YFSETQ. V was pared by 1 base and J by 0 bases, with 10 bases between. The CDR3 covers 15 residues. CDR3 in DNA: TGCGCCAGCAGCTTGAGCTCGATCATGAACACTGAAGCTTTCTTT. It yields the protein CASSLSSIMNTEAFF. Using reference TRBV5-1 and TRBJ1-1 for the parts outside the CDR3, the full variable domain is KAGVTQTPRYLIKTRGQQVTLSCSPISGHRSVSWYQQTPGQGLQFLFEYFSETQRNKGNFPGRFSGRQFSNSRSEMNVSTLELGDSALYLCASSLSSIMNTEAFFGQGTRLTVV.

A word on this clone: Additional DNA sequences in this sample encode the identical CDR3. The CDR3 DNA reads TGTGCCAGCAGCCAGGGGGGGACTGAAGCTTTCTTT. It specifies CASSQGGTEAFF. The gene calls are TRBV3-1 (or the pseudogene TRBV3-2) and TRBJ1-1; a weak D match, TRBD1 (5 bases). V lost 3 bases and J 5 bases, leaving 7 bases between the germline ends. Per germline, CDR1 LGHDT and CDR2 YNNKEL (reference sequence). The CDR3 spans 12 residues.

The chain carries TRBV2 and TRBJ2-2, with D uncertain. The CDR3 length is 15 residues. V gave up 3 bases and J gave up 10 bases, with 18 bases separating them. Looked up from germline, CDR1 is SNHLY and CDR2 is FYNNEI. The CDR3 region has the DNA TGTGCCAGCAGTGAGGGCAGAGTATTAGTATTGGAGCTGTTTTTT. It translates to CASSEGRVLVLELFF.

There are a few counts of this clone. The genes are TRBV14 and TRBJ1-1; D perhaps matches TRBD1 (5 bases). CDR3 size: 15 residues. Germline assignment: CDR1 SGHDN and CDR2 FVKESK. V dropped 1 base and J dropped 1 base, with 10 bases sitting between them. The CDR3 is CASSQVTVGNTEAFF. CDR3 in DNA: TGTGCCAGCAGCCAAGTGACAGTGGGGAACACTGAAGCTTTCTTT. The whole variable domain, filled in from reference TRBV14 and TRBJ1-1, reads EAGVTQFPSHSVIEKGQTVTLRCDPISGHDNLYWYRRVMGKEIKFLLHFVKESKQDESGMPNNRFLAERTGGTYSTLKVQPAELEDSGVYFCASSQVTVGNTEAFFGQGTRLTVV.

The chain links TRBV2 to TRBJ1-2, with D possibly being TRBD1 (5 bases). Per the germline V gene, CDR1 is SNHLY and CDR2 is FYNNEI. The CDR3 is made up of 13 amino acids. The V end was cut by 7 bases, the J end by 7 bases, with 16 bases between. The CDR3 DNA reads TGTGCCAGCAAGGCCAGCAGGGACTCTGGCTACACCTTC. This encodes CASKASRDSGYTF.

This clone has just one count. V usage is TRBV7-9 and J usage is TRBJ2-7, with TRBD2 matching over 8 bases. V trimming: 0 bases; J trimming: 1 base; junction bases outside the gene matches: 5. Per germline, CDR1 SEHNR and CDR2 FQNEAQ (reference sequence). This CDR3 comprises 16 residues. The CDR3: CASSLALGTSSYEQYF. The CDR3 nucleotides read TGTGCCAGCAGCTTAGCGCTGGGGACTAGTTCCTACGAGCAGTACTTC.

With regard to this clone: The CDR3 does not close with the conserved phenylalanine or tryptophan, likely indicating a read error. Because the CDR3's place on the DNA is in doubt, the DNA is left out and the CDR3 is given as listed by TCRdb. The chain recombines TRBV27 with TRBJ2-7; the table gives TRBD1 as D, unverified against the DNA. Germline V CDR1 and CDR2: MNHEY, SMNVEV (reference sequence). With termini counted, the CDR3 has 14 amino acids. The CDR3 protein is CASSSPGQGEFFSI.

At least ten counts were recorded for this clone. The rearrangement links TRBV10-2 to TRBJ2-7, with 7 bases that match TRBD2. V dropped 10 bases and J dropped 4; count of bases not matched to a gene: 7. CDR1 is WSHSY, CDR2 SAAADI, per germline. The CDR3 is 12 amino acids. The CDR3 protein is CATSGTKYEQYV. The CDR3 DNA reads as TGCGCCACCTCGGGGACTAAATACGAGCAGTACGTC.

The rearrangement links TRBV6-5 to TRBJ1-3; possible D gene TRBD1, 6 bases. This CDR3 is 13 amino acids long. V was clipped by 7 bases and J by 4 bases, with 11 bases between them. The germline gives CDR1 MNHEY, CDR2 SVGAGI. CDR3 in DNA: TGTGCCAGCATTAAGACAGGCGGAAACACCATATATTTT. Translated, it gives CASIKTGGNTIYF.

The rearrangement links TRBV10-3 to TRBJ1-1; TRBD1 aligns across 8 bases. The ends lost 10 bases at V and 5 bases at J; junction bases unmatched: 9. Per the germline V gene, CDR1 is ENHRY and CDR2 is SYGVKD. The CDR3 runs to 13 residues. CDR3 nucleotides: TGTGCCACCACCCCGACAGGGGAAACTGAAGCTTTCTTT. Protein: CATTPTGETEAFF.

The V and J genes are TRBV29-1 and TRBJ2-2; D possibly corresponds to TRBD2 (5 bases). This CDR3 region has 14 residues. V was trimmed by 3 bases and J by 5 bases, leaving 13 bases between them. Germline loops: CDR1 SQVTM, CDR2 ANQGSEA. The CDR3 reads CSVDLSPGTGELFF. The CDR3 DNA reads as TGCAGCGTTGACCTCTCGCCGGGGACCGGGGAGCTGTTTTTT.

About this clone itself: Sequence at one end of the junction differs from germline and may be a read error. The CDR3, as DNA: TGTGCTAGCAGCCCCGGGACAGGGGAGGACTATCGTAATGAGCAGTTCTTC. Translating gives CASSPGTGEDYRNEQFF. The chain employs TRBV7-7 and TRBJ2-1, with 10 bases that match TRBD1. The CDR3 contains 17 residues. Germline CDR1 and CDR2: SSHAT and FNYEAQ (reference sequence).

This clone came up once. The rearrangement uses TRBV10-3 and TRBJ2-1, with D possibly being TRBD1 (5 bases). The CDR3 has 13 residues. CDR1 is ENHRY, CDR2 SYGVKD, per germline. Deletions cut 3 bases from V and 6 bases from J, with 9 bases between. The CDR3 sequence: CAISDQGFNEQFF. The CDR3 coding sequence is TGTGCCATCAGTGACCAGGGCTTCAATGAGCAGTTCTTC.

The chain recombines TRBV12-3 or TRBV12-4 with TRBJ1-1, with D possibly TRBD1 on 5 matching bases. Trimming stripped 4 bases from V and 7 bases from J, with 13 bases between. CDR3 size: 13 residues. Written as DNA, the CDR3 is TGTGCCAGCAGTTCTCCAGGGCGGGGTGAAGCTTTCTTT. Its protein product is CASSSPGRGEAFF.

The V gene is TRBV3-1 (or the pseudogene TRBV3-2), the J gene TRBJ2-4; 14 nucleotides line up with TRBD2. V lost 4 bases and J lost 3; bases outside the gene matches: 11. Germline V gene sequence: CDR1 LGHDT, CDR2 YNNKEL (reference sequence). This CDR3 spans 19 amino acids. CDR3 nucleotide sequence: TGTGCCAGCAGCCTACGACCCGGGACTAGCGGGAGACTCAAAAACATTCAGTACTTC. It specifies CASSLRPGTSGRLKNIQYF.

The chain is built from TRBV2 and TRBJ2-5; TRBD1 might be the D (6 bases). Trimming removed 6 bases at V and 5 bases at J, with 19 bases between. Germline V CDR1 and CDR2: SNHLY, FYNNEI. This CDR3 has 15 amino acids. The CDR3 is CASSERNQGMETQYF. As DNA, the CDR3 is TGTGCCAGCAGCGAGAGGAACCAGGGGATGGAGACCCAGTACTTC.

This rearrangement joins TRBV3-1 (or the pseudogene TRBV3-2) to TRBJ1-1; no clear D gene. Trimming took off 2 bases at V and 2 bases at J, with 12 bases between the two ends. Germline assignment: CDR1 LGHDT and CDR2 YNNKEL (reference sequence). The CDR3 contains 15 residues. CDR3: CASSQSETSNTEAFF. The CDR3 nucleotides read TGTGCCAGCAGCCAATCTGAGACATCAAACACTGAAGCTTTCTTT.

This chain connects TRBV4-2 to TRBJ2-1; D perhaps matches TRBD2 (5 bases). Trimming stripped 1 base from V and 5 bases from J, with 12 bases between. The CDR3 extends over 15 amino acids. Germline V gives CDR1 LGHNA, CDR2 YNFKEQ. The CDR3 loop reads CASSQGTGTNNEQFF. The CDR3 nucleotides are TGTGCCAGCAGCCAAGGCACGGGAACCAACAATGAGCAGTTCTTC.